Following are 27 T cell receptor beta chains from one sample sequenced in a study of prognosis after radiotherapy for stage I lung cancer. TCR beta CDR3 was amplified from genomic DNA by two-round multiplex PCR. With primers specific to each TRBV and TRBJ gene, the first-round PCR was performed. TCRdb itself ran the multiplex PCR reads through MiXCR, one entry per CDR3 protein. The table records 26,000 or so distinct CDR3 sequences, 30% of them present only once. This specimen consisted of PBMCs, obtained before or after stereotactic body radiation therapy (not recorded which). Source of these receptors: a donor over 45 with non-small cell lung cancer.

There are many counts of this clonotype. The chain is built from TRBV28 and TRBJ2-7, with 7 positions matching TRBD1. Germline trimming cut 5 bases from V and 6 bases from J; bases unmatched to any gene: 13. CDR3 length: 15 amino acids. Germline-derived CDR1 and CDR2 are MDHEN and SYDVKM. In nucleotides, the CDR3 is TGTGCCAGCAGTACAGGGGCCTCCACAGTAGGCGAGCAGTACTTC. Protein product: CASSTGASTVGEQYF. Together with reference TRBV28 and TRBJ2-7, the CDR3 gives the full variable domain: DVKVTQSSRYLVKRTGEKVFLECVQDMDHENMFWYRQDPGLGLRLIYFSYDVKMKEKGDIPEGYSVSREKKERFSLILESASTNQTSMYLCASSTGASTVGEQYFGPGTRLTVT.

This chain joins TRBV3-1 and TRBJ2-2, with 10 bases lining up with TRBD2. The CDR3 has 16 amino acids. Germline CDR1 is LGHDT and CDR2 is YNNKEL (reference sequence). The J segment lost 3 bases and the V segment lost 7 bases, leaving 8 bases of the junction unmatched. This chain's CDR3 is CASIHLSGRDTGELFF. Written as DNA, the CDR3 is TGTGCCAGCATTCATCTAAGCGGGAGGGACACCGGGGAGCTGTTTTTT.

Worth noting for this clonotype: A read error likely explains this, since a far larger clone differs by one base. This chain links TRBV6-2 or TRBV6-3 with TRBJ2-7; possibly TRBD1 for D (5 bases). This CDR3 spans 15 amino acids. The germline CDR1 and CDR2 sequences are MNHEY and SVGEGT. The V gene lost 5 bases and the J gene lost 1 base, with 15 bases spanning the gap. CDR3 residues: CASSPTGIGSYEQYF. In DNA form, the CDR3 reads TGTGCCAGCAGTCCCACAGGTATCGGATCCTACGAGCAGTACTTC.

This clonotype came up many times. This chain links TRBV5-5 with TRBJ1-2; D gene uncertain. The CDR3 runs to 15 residues. CDR1 SGHKS and CDR2 YYEKEE come from the germline V gene (reference sequence). Trimming cost V 5 bases and J 7 bases, with 21 bases left between them. The CDR3 DNA reads as TGTGCCAGCAGTCCTACCGACCAGGTTTTCGGTGGCTACACCTTC. Residues: CASSPTDQVFGGYTF. The variable domain in full, with the rest retrieved from reference TRBV5-5 and TRBJ1-2, is DAGVTQSPTHLIKTRGQQVTLRCSPISGHKSVSWYQQVLGQGPQFIFQYYEKEERGRGNFPDRFSARQFPNYSSELNVNALLLGDSALYLCASSPTDQVFGGYTFGSGTRLTVV.

This clonotype was seen many times. The J gene is TRBJ2-1, the V gene TRBV9; D gene unclear. CDR1 SGDLS and CDR2 YYNGEE come from the germline V gene. Trimming took 2 bases from V and 0 from J, leaving 6 bases between them. The CDR3 covers 14 residues. The CDR3 bases are TGTGCCAGCAGCGTTCGGCCCTCCTACAATGAGCAGTTCTTC. Translated: CASSVRPSYNEQFF.

The rearrangement links TRBV6-4 to TRBJ1-1; D is possibly TRBD1 (6 bases). V dropped 0 bases and J dropped 3 bases, with 11 bases sitting between them. The CDR3 covers 15 residues. The germline V gene encodes CDR1 MRHNA and CDR2 SNTAGT. The CDR3 region has the DNA TGTGCCAGCAGTGACTCACGGACAGTATACACTGAAGCTTTCTTT. The encoded protein is CASSDSRTVYTEAFF.

This clonotype was counted ten times or more. This chain joins TRBV28 and TRBJ1-2, with D perhaps matching TRBD1 (5 bases). The length of the CDR3 is 15 residues. Germline CDR1 and CDR2: MDHEN and SYDVKM. The ends were cut back, 2 bases at V and 4 bases at J, with 14 bases in the middle. DNA of the CDR3: TGTGCCAGCAGTTTAATCGGGGGAGGTGGCTATGGCTACACCTTC. Residues: CASSLIGGGGYGYTF.

In its sample, this clonotype was seen many times. V and J are TRBV5-6 and TRBJ2-1, with TRBD2 as a possible D gene (5 bases). Germline CDR1 and CDR2: SGHDT and YYEEEE. Trimming removed 4 bases from V and 7 bases from J, with 18 bases in between. CDR3 size: 15 residues. CDR3 loop: CASSPVLEGHNEQFF. The CDR3 DNA sequence: TGTGCCAGCAGCCCTGTTTTAGAGGGTCATAATGAGCAGTTCTTC.

The chain recombines TRBV27 with TRBJ2-7; TRBD2 is a possible D gene (6 bases). Trimming cost V 8 bases and J 0 bases, with 14 bases left between them. This CDR3 has 14 residues. Germline V gene data show CDR1 as MNHEY and CDR2 as SMNVEV (reference sequence). The DNA for the CDR3 is TGTGCCAGCGGACGGGGGAGGCTCTCCTACGAGCAGTACTTC. Protein product: CASGRGRLSYEQYF.

This clonotype has ten or more counts. The chain uses TRBV2 and TRBJ2-7, with D possibly TRBD1 on 6 matching bases. Germline V gene data show CDR1 as SNHLY and CDR2 as FYNNEI. The V gene lost 1 base and the J gene lost 7 bases, with 14 bases spanning the gap. The CDR3 is 14 residues long. CDR3 in amino acids: CASSEGGTLREQYF. DNA of the CDR3: TGTGCCAGCAGTGAAGGAGGGACACTGAGGGAGCAGTACTTC.

This clonotype has a count of ten or more. The CDR3 spells CASSLWGEETQYF. DNA for the CDR3: TGCGCCAGCAGCTTGTGGGGGGAAGAGACCCAGTACTTC. This chain joins TRBV5-1 and TRBJ2-5; tentative D call: TRBD2 (6 bases). The CDR3 totals 13 residues. With 1 base removed from V and 3 bases from J, the gap between germline ends came to 7 bases. CDR1 is SGHRS and CDR2 is YFSETQ in the germline V gene.

The chain employs TRBV5-1 and TRBJ2-2; D tentatively reads TRBD1 or TRBD2 (5 bases each). The CDR3 has 16 amino acids. V lost 0 bases, J lost 0 bases, and 9 bases lay in between. The germline V gene has CDR1 SGHRS and CDR2 YFSETQ. CDR3 in DNA: TGCGCCAGCAGCTTGGAAGTGGGGGCGAACACCGGGGAGCTGTTTTTT. Protein sequence: CASSLEVGANTGELFF.

The chain is built from TRBV20-1 and TRBJ1-5; TRBD1 agrees at 8 bases. Germline CDR1 and CDR2: DFQATT and SNEGSKA (reference sequence). This CDR3 is 14 amino acids long. The ends lost 4 bases at V and 4 bases at J; junction bases unmatched: 6. The CDR3 spells CSATDRVGNQPQHF. CDR3 sequence (DNA): TGCAGTGCTACGGACAGGGTGGGGAATCAGCCCCAGCATTTT.

This chain links TRBV20-1 with TRBJ1-5; D call uncertain. V was cut by 4 bases and J by 2 bases, with 15 bases left in between. The CDR3 runs 15 residues. The germline V gene encodes CDR1 DFQATT and CDR2 SNEGSKA (reference sequence). The CDR3: CSATGPVLGNQPQHF. The CDR3 nucleotides are TGCAGTGCTACCGGACCGGTCCTAGGCAATCAGCCCCAGCATTTT.

Many counts were recorded for this clonotype. The rearrangement joins TRBV20-1 to TRBJ1-6; D not certain. Trimming cost V 3 bases and J 7 bases, with 10 bases left between them. The length of the CDR3 is 13 residues. CDR1 and CDR2 from the germline V gene are DFQATT and SNEGSKA (reference sequence). The CDR3 DNA reads as TGCAGTGCTAGCGCCGTCAGGAATTCACCCCTCCACTTT. Its translation is CSASAVRNSPLHF.

This chain uses TRBV5-1 with TRBJ1-2, with a weak D call TRBD1 (6 bases). Trimming took off 3 bases at V and 2 bases at J, with 14 bases between the two ends. The length of the CDR3 is 15 residues. Germline-derived CDR1 and CDR2 are SGHRS and YFSETQ. CDR3 coding DNA: TGCGCCAGCAGCTCGTCCACAGGGACCAACTATGGCTACACCTTC. Translating gives CASSSSTGTNYGYTF.

About this clonotype: A read error is the likely source, as a far larger clone sits one nucleotide away. The chain has TRBV6-4 and TRBJ2-3; perhaps TRBD2 as D (6 bases). This CDR3 has 17 amino acids. Germline CDR1 MRHNA, CDR2 SNTAGT. V dropped 6 bases and J dropped 2 bases, with 21 bases sitting between them. In nucleotides, the CDR3 is TGTGCCAGCAGCTTCCCCGAGCGGGTGGCAATCACAGATACGCAGTATTTT. This codes for CASSFPERVAITDTQYF.

This clonotype has ten or more counts. CDR3: CASSGDNRGLGGYEQYF. The DNA of the CDR3 is TGTGCCAGTAGTGGAGATAACAGGGGGCTTGGGGGCTACGAGCAGTACTTC. The chain employs TRBV19 and TRBJ2-7; 9 positions agree with TRBD1. The CDR3 is 17 amino acids. J gave up 3 bases and V 5 bases, and 14 bases lay outside the gene matches. CDR1 LNHDA and CDR2 SQIVND come from the germline V gene (reference sequence).

Many counts were recorded for this clonotype. The rearrangement links TRBV29-1 to TRBJ2-2; D is uncertain. The CDR3 spans 14 residues. V lost 2 bases and J 4 bases, leaving 11 bases between the germline ends. Germline CDR1 reads SQVTM; CDR2 reads ANQGSEA. For the CDR3, the DNA is TGCAGCGTTGAACAGAGGATGGGCACCGGGGAGCTGTTTTTT. This translates into CSVEQRMGTGELFF.

The V call is TRBV7-9, the J call TRBJ1-4; D not resolved. Germline assignment: CDR1 SEHNR and CDR2 FQNEAQ (reference sequence). The CDR3 consists of 11 residues. Trimming removed 3 bases from V and 4 bases from J, with 0 bases in between. For the CDR3, the DNA is TGTGCCAGCAGCTTTAATGAAAAACTGTTTTTT. Translated, it gives CASSFNEKLFF. The variable domain in full, completed from reference TRBV7-9 and TRBJ1-4, reads DTGVSQNPRHKITKRGQNVTFRCDPISEHNRLYWYRQTLGQGPEFLTYFQNEAQLEKSRLLSDRFSAERPKGSFSTLEIQRTEQGDSAMYLCASSFNEKLFFGSGTQLSVL.

This clonotype has at least ten counts. DNA for the CDR3: TGTGCCAGCAGCTCTGGGGGTTCAGGCTACACCTTC. This codes for CASSSGGSGYTF. The V and J genes are TRBV12-3 or TRBV12-4 and TRBJ1-2; weak D call: TRBD1 (5 bases). The CDR3 runs 12 residues. Trimming left V 6 bases short and J 8 bases short, with 13 bases between.

At least ten counts were recorded for this clonotype. The V call is TRBV28, the J call TRBJ2-5; D uncertain. CDR1 is MDHEN, CDR2 SYDVKM, per germline. This CDR3 has 14 residues. V was cut by 1 base and J by 5 bases, with 11 bases left in between. The CDR3 region is CASSLLGVSETQYF. The CDR3 DNA reads as TGTGCCAGCAGTTTATTGGGTGTTAGTGAGACCCAGTACTTC.

This clonotype was recorded at least ten times. The chain is built from TRBV7-2 and TRBJ2-3; D gene ambiguous. V was pared by 0 bases and J by 1 base, with 5 bases between. Germline V lookup: CDR1 SGHTA, CDR2 FQGNSA. This CDR3 has 14 amino acids. CDR3 loop: CASSLAIGTDTQYF. The CDR3 bases are TGTGCCAGCAGCTTAGCCATTGGCACAGATACGCAGTATTTT.

This clonotype has a count of ten or more. The J gene is TRBJ2-2, the V gene TRBV11-2, with 7 bases identical to TRBD2. The CDR3 extends over 14 amino acids. J lost 5 bases, V lost 5 bases, and 5 bases had no gene match. Germline CDR1 is SGHAT and CDR2 is FQNNGV. In nucleotides, the CDR3 is TGTGCCAGCAGCCGAACGGGGGGAACCGGGGAGCTGTTTTTT. Translation gives CASSRTGGTGELFF.

The CDR3 sequence is CASSLGTSNQPQHF. Here the CDR3 DNA reads TGTGCCAGCAGCTTGGGGACGTCCAATCAGCCCCAGCATTTT. The chain uses TRBV5-8 and TRBJ1-5; the D is unclear. Germline CDR1 reads SGHTS; CDR2 reads YDEGEE. The CDR3 totals 14 residues. Trimming left V 0 bases short and J 3 bases short, with 7 bases between.

This clonotype showed up many times. The chain uses TRBV2 and TRBJ2-7, with unresolved D. CDR3 length equals 12 residues. CDR1 and CDR2 from the germline V gene are SNHLY and FYNNEI. V was shortened by 5 bases and J by 2 bases, with 7 bases between the two germline ends. CDR3 residues: CASSYLAYEQYF. CDR3 in DNA: TGTGCCAGCAGTTATCTGGCCTACGAGCAGTACTTC.

This clonotype showed up many times. This chain links TRBV25-1 with TRBJ2-5; 8 nucleotides match TRBD2. Germline V lookup: CDR1 MGHDK, CDR2 SYGVNS. CDR3 length: 15 amino acids. V shed 1 base and J 4 bases; nucleotides not matched to a gene: 5. The DNA for the CDR3 is TGTGCCAGCAGTGAATGGCGGGGGGAGGGAGAGACCCAGTACTTC. The encoded protein is CASSEWRGEGETQYF.